What follows describes a single TCR beta chain. These data originate in a study of blood T cell repertoires in COVID-19. For the study at large: The United States, Italy and Spain supplied acute and convalescent COVID-19 samples. Sample material is recorded as cDNA or gDNA derived from T cells, B-cell-depleted T cells, or PBMCs.

CDR3 length equals 15 residues. Germline assignment: CDR1 SGHRS and CDR2 YFSETQ. The junction had 7 bases not matched to a gene; V was cut back by 4 bases and J by 3 bases. Original analysis: Reference gene primer amplification yielded estimated nucleated cell counts. Here immunoSEQ multiplex PCR was the method, and the copy in TCRdb shows in-frame clones only, minus some. Clone size and V and J calls were adopted from that table, with D and trimming inferred from the DNA. The sample yields some 220,000 clones, 80% to 90% seen once. This clonotype was sampled from a man aged 50-60 years with active or convalescent COVID-19. This chain uses TRBV5-1 with TRBJ2-1, with 7 bases lining up with TRBD2. The sample consisted of peripheral blood. The CDR3 nucleotides are TGCGCCAGCAGCCGGGGACTATCCCACTACAATGAGCAGTTCTTC. Translation: CASSRGLSHYNEQFF. Filled out from reference TRBV5-1 and TRBJ2-1, the complete variable domain reads KAGVTQTPRYLIKTRGQQVTLSCSPISGHRSVSWYQQTPGQGLQFLFEYFSETQRNKGNFPGRFSGRQFSNSRSEMNVSTLELGDSALYLCASSRGLSHYNEQFFGPGTRLTVL.